This is a list of T cell receptor beta chains from one sample in a study of T cells in Graves' hyperthyroidism and ophthalmopathy. TCRdb analysed the multiplex PCR reads with MiXCR anew, one entry per CDR3 protein. The data hold a few hundred thousand distinct CDR3 sequences, with around 46% observed a single time. Sample: peripheral blood or thyroid tissue (not recorded which). Every receptor here comes from a woman younger than 35 with Graves' hyperthyroidism. The CDR3 runs from the conserved cysteine through the conserved F or W. Fields, in order: V gene, J gene, clone size, D gene, CDR3 protein, CDR3 DNA. A D gene is named only where the DNA matches it firmly. Clone size appears in some rows only: once, few, many, or a class for an expanded clone.

TRBV15,TRBJ2-3,NA,TRBD2,CATSRRAGGDTQYF,TGTGCCACCAGCAGACGGGCGGGGGGGGATACGCAGTATTTT
TRBV20-1,TRBJ2-3,few,TRBD2,CSARPRLAGPSTDTQYF,TGCAGTGCTAGACCCAGACTAGCGGGTCCTAGCACAGATACGCAGTATTTT
TRBV15,TRBJ1-3,many,TRBD1,CATSRDQGAGNTIYF,TGTGCCACCAGCAGAGATCAGGGGGCTGGAAACACCATATATTTT
TRBV12-3/TRBV12-4,TRBJ1-5,many,NA,CASSSSGFGQPQHF,TGTGCCAGCAGCTCTTCGGGGTTTGGACAGCCCCAGCATTTT
TRBV7-9,TRBJ1-2,NA,NA,CASSLGGMGGYTF,TGTGCCAGCAGCTTGGGAGGGATGGGGGGCTACACCTTC
TRBV14,TRBJ2-7,many,NA,CASSQYVVGVGEQYF,TGTGCCAGCAGCCAATATGTGGTCGGGGTGGGCGAGCAGTACTTC
TRBV20-1,TRBJ2-2,NA,NA,CSARIGTFYGELFF,TGCAGTGCTAGAATCGGGACGTTCTACGGCGAGCTGTTTTTT
TRBV2,TRBJ1-2,NA,TRBD1,CASSPGQGADGYTF,TGTGCCAGCAGTCCGGGACAGGGGGCGGATGGCTACACCTTC
TRBV11-3,TRBJ2-7,many,NA,CASSSATGYAHQYEQYF,TGTGCCAGCAGCTCGGCGACGGGGTACGCACATCAATACGAGCAGTACTTC
TRBV7-9,TRBJ2-1,NA,NA,CASSLPSTGTLILNEQFF,TGTGCCAGCAGCTTACCCTCAACCGGGACACTCATCCTCAATGAGCAGTTCTTC
TRBV11-2,TRBJ1-6,few,NA,CASSLVPGTNNSPPHF,TGTGCCAGCAGCTTAGTGCCGGGTACTAATAATTCACCCCCCCACTTT
TRBV20-1,TRBJ1-4,many,NA,CSAPGGANGKLFF,TGCAGTGCCCCGGGGGGGGCCAACGGAAAACTGTTTTTT
TRBV24-1,TRBJ2-7,once,NA,CATSDSGPATYEQYF,TGTGCCACCAGTGATTCCGGGCCAGCGACCTACGAGCAGTACTTC
TRBV6-5,TRBJ2-5,NA,NA,CASSEYTGETQYF,TGTGCCAGCAGTGAATACACGGGAGAGACCCAGTACTTC
TRBV7-2,TRBJ1-5,NA,NA,CASSLGAGTYEHF,TGTGCCAGCAGCTTGGGGGCAGGAACCTACGAGCATTTT
TRBV25-1,TRBJ2-2,NA,TRBD2,CASSPLAGAGELFF,TGTGCCAGCAGTCCGCTAGCGGGGGCCGGGGAGCTGTTTTTT
TRBV6-5,TRBJ1-2,many,NA,CASSAGLLNYGYTF,TGTGCCAGCAGTGCAGGACTGCTGAACTATGGCTACACCTTC
TRBV20-1,TRBJ1-1,NA,NA,CSASSRDQGANTEAFF,TGCAGTGCCAGCAGTCGAGACCAGGGCGCGAACACTGAAGCTTTCTTT
TRBV20-1,TRBJ1-2,many,TRBD1,CSATLRDRGEWGYTF,TGCAGTGCTACCCTCCGGGACAGGGGGGAGTGGGGCTACACCTTC
TRBV7-3,TRBJ2-1,few,NA,CASSAQGNEQFF,TGTGCCAGCAGCGCGCAGGGTAATGAGCAGTTCTTC
TRBV29-1,TRBJ1-1,NA,NA,CSVGDGANGEAFF,TGCAGCGTTGGGGACGGAGCTAACGGTGAAGCTTTCTTT